This TCR beta chain derives from a study of T cells after yellow fever vaccination. Overall study findings and caveats: Clones from primary vaccination mostly reappeared after the booster (about 97% CD4, just over 85% CD8).

This clonotype was seen more than once but under ten times. As yet, its antigen is unknown. The germline V gene encodes CDR1 MNHEY and CDR2 SVGEGT. The V and J ends lost 0 bases and 0 bases respectively, with 8 bases between them. The CDR3 totals 15 residues. Conversion of TCR transcripts into cDNA relied on 5'RACE template switching, which added a universal primer site and UMIs. TCRdb processed the 5' RACE reads anew with MiXCR; each CDR3 protein has one entry. Of roughly 160,000 distinct CDR3 sequences listed, around 9% were seen once; the top ten hold around 40%. This sample comprised CD8+ T cells sorted from PBMCs, obtained 45 days after the yellow fever booster vaccination. The chain combines TRBV6-2 or TRBV6-3 with TRBJ1-1; D is uncertain. The clonotype originates from a man aged 18 to 29 who received the YFV17D yellow fever vaccine. The CDR3: CASSYSLGVNTEAFF. In DNA form, the CDR3 reads TGTGCCAGCAGTTACTCGCTGGGCGTGAACACTGAAGCTTTCTTT.